Listed below are T cell receptor beta chains from one sample, sequenced in a study of blood T cells in healthy people across ages. One entry per CDR3 protein, called by TCRdb with MiXCR from the 5' RACE reads. The sample lists approximately 1.5 million distinct CDR3 sequences; about 31% were seen once. Sequenced sample: blood. Receptors were obtained from a woman in her twenties or thirties in good health. Both conserved end residues are part of each CDR3. Each record gives: V gene, clone size, D gene, CDR3 protein. A D gene is named only where the DNA matches it firmly. Rows give clone size only sometimes, using once, few, many, or a class for an expanded clone.

TRBV6-6 | few | - | CASSPPYDEGYTF
TRBV2 | - | TRBD1 | CASRTGGEDQPQHF
TRBV28 | few | TRBD2 | CASSLGTSGLTDTQYF
TRBV4-1 | many | TRBD2 | CASSQASGLGGNEQFF
TRBV9 | few | TRBD2 | CASSPRTSGGNTDTQYF
TRBV30 | - | - | CAWSAGFNYGYTF
TRBV6-5 | - | TRBD2 | CASSYQRGGIDTQYF
TRBV30 | - | - | CAWSEGFGSGERFF
TRBV7-9 | - | - | CASSHWDSTDTQYF
TRBV29-1 | few | - | CSAIDLNEKLFF
TRBV7-2 | - | TRBD2 | CASSLLMREGRTGELFF
TRBV27 | many | - | CASSLSSPRGSYEQYF
TRBV7-3 | - | - | CASSPSEGTEAFF
TRBV12-3/TRBV12-4 | few | - | CASILGEATDTQYF
TRBV20-1 | many | TRBD2 | CSARTSGARTQYF
TRBV21-1 | few | - | CASSPEGTDNTEAFF
TRBV20-1 | - | - | CSAPFPLWGDTQYF
TRBV6-5 | - | TRBD2 | CASSTRGGQTTGELFF
TRBV7-2 | few | - | CASGGIQETQYF
TRBV7-3 | few | - | CASSSLGRDTEAFF
TRBV7-9 | few | TRBD2 | CASKGLLQETQYF
TRBV9 | - | TRBD1 | CASSVAGTVGPYGYTF
TRBV7-3 | few | TRBD1 | CASSPIPGGDGYTF
TRBV20-1 | - | - | CSARDWRVGGLTDTQYF
TRBV4-1 | few | TRBD2 | CASSWTSGSHEQFF
TRBV29-1 | many | - | CSVDTGVADTQYF
TRBV10-3 | few | - | CAISEGGVSTEAFF
TRBV28 | - | - | CASSNSVVGTDTQYF
TRBV7-9 | once | - | CTSSLEGSVGPNNEKLFF
TRBV30 | - | - | CAWTSTYNEQFF
TRBV10-3 | few | - | CAISESSQGADTQYF
TRBV5-1 | once | - | CASSPLDTMGEKLFF
TRBV28 | - | TRBD1 | CASSRRTGGRETQYF
TRBV20-1 | - | - | CSAHMRPATDADTQYF
TRBV28 | - | - | CASSLGFGTGELFF
TRBV7-3 | - | TRBD2 | CASSLGGVSRETQYF
TRBV5-6 | - | TRBD2 | CASSWGPQGLAGRETQYF
TRBV11-2 | few | - | CASSHSPKETQYF
TRBV16 | - | - | CASSQSLLQTDTQYF
TRBV9 | - | - | CASSVEGLRETQYF
TRBV12-3/TRBV12-4 | once | - | CASSLSSGDLQGELFF
TRBV27 | - | TRBD2 | CASSLNLAGTGNEQFF
TRBV5-4 | few | - | CASSYDRSSYEQYF
TRBV27 | few | - | CASCLGFSEELFF
TRBV18 | - | - | CASSPIRRGEYNEQFF
TRBV11-1 | - | TRBD2 | CASRLTGLAGDEQYF
TRBV7-8 | few | - | CASERDLNNSPLHF
TRBV28 | few | - | CASSLAVGGSSYEQYF
TRBV20-1 | - | - | CSATVQGGNEQFF
TRBV29-1 | - | TRBD1 | CSVATGDSLGRGYTF
TRBV5-1 | - | - | CASSLSLSGGEQFF
TRBV4-1 | - | TRBD2 | CASSQDGPWGLAGIGGGDTQYF
TRBV4-1 | - | TRBD1 | CASSKTQGEGYTGELFF
TRBV30 | - | - | CASTGTTRREQYF
TRBV10-2 | few | TRBD2 | CASSESPGAGVTYNEQFF
TRBV27 | - | - | CASSLGHRATYEQYF
TRBV20-1 | - | - | CSARGQLLGNEQFF
TRBV20-1 | - | TRBD1 | CSAQDRGATYEQYF
TRBV3-1 | once | TRBD2 | CASSSTRAGAIGNEQYF